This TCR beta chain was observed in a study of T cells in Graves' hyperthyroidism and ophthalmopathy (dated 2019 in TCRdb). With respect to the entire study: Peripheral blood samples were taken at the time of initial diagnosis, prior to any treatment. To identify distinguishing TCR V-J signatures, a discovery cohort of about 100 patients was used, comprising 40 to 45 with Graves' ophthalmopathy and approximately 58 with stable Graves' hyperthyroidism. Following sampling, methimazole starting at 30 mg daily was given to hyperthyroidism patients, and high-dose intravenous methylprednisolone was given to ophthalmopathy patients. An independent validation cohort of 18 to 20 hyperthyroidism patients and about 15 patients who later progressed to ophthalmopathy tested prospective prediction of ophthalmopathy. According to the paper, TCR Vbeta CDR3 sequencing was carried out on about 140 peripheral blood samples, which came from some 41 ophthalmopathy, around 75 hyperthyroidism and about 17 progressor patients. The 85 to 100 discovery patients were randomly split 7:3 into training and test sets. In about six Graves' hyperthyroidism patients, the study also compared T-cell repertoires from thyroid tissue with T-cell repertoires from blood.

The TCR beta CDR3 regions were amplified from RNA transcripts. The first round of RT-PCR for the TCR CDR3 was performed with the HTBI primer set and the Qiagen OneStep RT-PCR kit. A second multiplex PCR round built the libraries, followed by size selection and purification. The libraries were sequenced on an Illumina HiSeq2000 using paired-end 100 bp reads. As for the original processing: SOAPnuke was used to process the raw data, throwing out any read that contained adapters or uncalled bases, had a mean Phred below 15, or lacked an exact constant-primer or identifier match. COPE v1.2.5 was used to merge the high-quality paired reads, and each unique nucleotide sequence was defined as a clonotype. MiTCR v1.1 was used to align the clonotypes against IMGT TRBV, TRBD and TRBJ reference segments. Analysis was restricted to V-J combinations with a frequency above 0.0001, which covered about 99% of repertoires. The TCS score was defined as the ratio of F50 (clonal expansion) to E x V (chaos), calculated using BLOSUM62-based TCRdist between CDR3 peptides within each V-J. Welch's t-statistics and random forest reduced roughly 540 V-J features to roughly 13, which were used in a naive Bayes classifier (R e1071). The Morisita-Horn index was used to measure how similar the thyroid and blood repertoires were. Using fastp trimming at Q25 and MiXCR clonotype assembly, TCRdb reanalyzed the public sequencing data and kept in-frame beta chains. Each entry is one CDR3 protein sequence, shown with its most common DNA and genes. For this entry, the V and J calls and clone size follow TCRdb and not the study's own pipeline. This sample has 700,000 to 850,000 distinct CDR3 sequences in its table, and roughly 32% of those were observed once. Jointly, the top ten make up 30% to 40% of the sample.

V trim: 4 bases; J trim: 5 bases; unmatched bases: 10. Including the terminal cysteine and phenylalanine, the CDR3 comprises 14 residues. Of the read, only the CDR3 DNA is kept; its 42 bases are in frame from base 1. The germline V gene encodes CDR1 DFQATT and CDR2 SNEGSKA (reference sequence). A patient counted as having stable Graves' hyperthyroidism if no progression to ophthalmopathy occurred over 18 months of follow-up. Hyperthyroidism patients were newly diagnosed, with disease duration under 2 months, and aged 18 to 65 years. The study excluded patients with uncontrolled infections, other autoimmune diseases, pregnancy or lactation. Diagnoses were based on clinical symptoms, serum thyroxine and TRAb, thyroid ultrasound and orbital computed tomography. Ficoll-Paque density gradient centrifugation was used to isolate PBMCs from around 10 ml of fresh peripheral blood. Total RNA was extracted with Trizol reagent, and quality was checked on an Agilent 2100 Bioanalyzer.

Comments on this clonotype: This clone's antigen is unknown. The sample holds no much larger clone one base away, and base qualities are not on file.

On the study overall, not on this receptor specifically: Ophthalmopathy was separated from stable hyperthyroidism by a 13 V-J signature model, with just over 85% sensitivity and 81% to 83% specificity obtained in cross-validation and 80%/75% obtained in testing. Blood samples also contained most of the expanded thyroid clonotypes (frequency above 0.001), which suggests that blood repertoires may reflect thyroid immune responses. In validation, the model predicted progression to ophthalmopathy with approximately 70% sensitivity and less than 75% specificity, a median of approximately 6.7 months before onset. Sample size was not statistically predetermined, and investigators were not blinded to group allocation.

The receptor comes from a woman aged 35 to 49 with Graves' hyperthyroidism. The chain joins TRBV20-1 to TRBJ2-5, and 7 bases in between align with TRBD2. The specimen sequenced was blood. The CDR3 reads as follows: CSAMGLAAAETQYF. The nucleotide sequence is TGCAGTGCTATGGGGCTAGCGGCGGCGGAGACCCAGTACTTC.